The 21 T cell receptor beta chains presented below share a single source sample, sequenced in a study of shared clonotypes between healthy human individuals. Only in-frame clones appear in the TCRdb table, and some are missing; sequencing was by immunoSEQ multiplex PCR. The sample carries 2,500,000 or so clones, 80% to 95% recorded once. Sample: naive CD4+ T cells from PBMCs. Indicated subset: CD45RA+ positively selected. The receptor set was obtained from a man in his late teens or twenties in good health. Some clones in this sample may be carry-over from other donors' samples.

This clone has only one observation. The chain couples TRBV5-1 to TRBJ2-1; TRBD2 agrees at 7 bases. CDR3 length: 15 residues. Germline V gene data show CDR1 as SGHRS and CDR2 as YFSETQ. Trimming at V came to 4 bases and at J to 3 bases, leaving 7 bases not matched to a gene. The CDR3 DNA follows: TGCGCCAGCAGCCCCAGCGGGACGGACTACAATGAGCAGTTCTTC. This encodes CASSPSGTDYNEQFF.

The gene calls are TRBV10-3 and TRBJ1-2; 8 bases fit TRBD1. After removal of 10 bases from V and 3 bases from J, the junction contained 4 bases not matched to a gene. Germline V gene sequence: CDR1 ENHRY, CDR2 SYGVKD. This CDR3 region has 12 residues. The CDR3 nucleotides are TGTGCCAGTAAGACAGGGGACTATGGCTACACCTTC. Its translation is CASKTGDYGYTF.

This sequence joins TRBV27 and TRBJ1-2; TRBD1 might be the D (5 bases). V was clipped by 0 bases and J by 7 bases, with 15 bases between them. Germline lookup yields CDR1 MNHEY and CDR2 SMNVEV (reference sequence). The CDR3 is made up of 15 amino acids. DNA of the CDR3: TGTGCCAGCAGTTTATCGTTCGACAGCTCTATTGGCTACACCTTC. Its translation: CASSLSFDSSIGYTF.

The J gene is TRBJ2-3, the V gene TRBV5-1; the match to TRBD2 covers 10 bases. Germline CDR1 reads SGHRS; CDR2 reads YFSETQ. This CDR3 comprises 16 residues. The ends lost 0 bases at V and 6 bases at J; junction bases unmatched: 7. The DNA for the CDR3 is TGCGCCAGCAGCTTGGAGCTAGCGGGAGCTGCTGATACGCAGTATTTT. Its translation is CASSLELAGAADTQYF.

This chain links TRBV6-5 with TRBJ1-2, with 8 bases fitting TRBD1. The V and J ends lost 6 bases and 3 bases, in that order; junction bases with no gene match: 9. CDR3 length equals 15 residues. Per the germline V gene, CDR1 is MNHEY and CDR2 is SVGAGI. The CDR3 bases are TGTGCCAGCAGCCGACACCCAGGGGGCGACTATGGCTACACCTTC. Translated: CASSRHPGGDYGYTF.

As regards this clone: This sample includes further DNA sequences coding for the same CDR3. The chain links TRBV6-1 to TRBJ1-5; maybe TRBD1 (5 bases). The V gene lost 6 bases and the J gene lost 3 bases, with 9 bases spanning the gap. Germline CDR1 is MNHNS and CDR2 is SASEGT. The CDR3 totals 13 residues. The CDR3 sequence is CASRGGNNQPQHF. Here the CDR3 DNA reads TGTGCCAGCAGGGGGGGTAACAATCAGCCCCAGCATTTT.

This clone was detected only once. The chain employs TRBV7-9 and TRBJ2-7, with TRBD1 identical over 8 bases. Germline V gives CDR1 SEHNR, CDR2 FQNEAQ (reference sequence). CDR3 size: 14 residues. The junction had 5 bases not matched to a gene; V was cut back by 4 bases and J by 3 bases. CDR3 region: CASSSAGTGYEQYF. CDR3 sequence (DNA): TGTGCCAGCAGCTCCGCCGGGACAGGCTACGAGCAGTACTTC.

The CDR3 DNA reads TGTGCCAGCAGCAGACACCTACAGGGGGAAGGTGAGGGCACTGAAGCTTTCTTT. Residues: CASSRHLQGEGEGTEAFF. The gene calls are TRBV21-1 and TRBJ1-1; the D call of TRBD1 is as the table states it, not checked on the DNA. TRBV21-1 is shown as a pseudogene. This CDR3 spans 18 amino acids.

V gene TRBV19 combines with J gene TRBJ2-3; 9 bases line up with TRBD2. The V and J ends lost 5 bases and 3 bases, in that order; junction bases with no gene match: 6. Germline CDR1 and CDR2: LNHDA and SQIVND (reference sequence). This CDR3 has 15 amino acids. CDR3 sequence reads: CASSSAGGPTDTQYF. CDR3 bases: TGTGCCAGTAGTTCGGCGGGAGGGCCAACAGATACGCAGTATTTT.

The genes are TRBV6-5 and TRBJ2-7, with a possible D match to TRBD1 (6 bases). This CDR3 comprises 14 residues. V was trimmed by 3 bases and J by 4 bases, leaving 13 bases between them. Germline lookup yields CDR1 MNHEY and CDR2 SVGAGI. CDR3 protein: CASSYVDRIYEQYF. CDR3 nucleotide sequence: TGTGCCAGCAGTTATGTGGACAGAATATACGAGCAGTACTTC.

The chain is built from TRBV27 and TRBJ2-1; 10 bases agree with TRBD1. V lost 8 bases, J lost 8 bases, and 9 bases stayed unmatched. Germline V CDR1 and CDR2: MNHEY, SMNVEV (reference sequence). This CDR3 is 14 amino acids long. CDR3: CASLRQGAFYEQFF. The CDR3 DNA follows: TGTGCCAGCCTGAGACAGGGGGCATTCTATGAGCAGTTCTTC.

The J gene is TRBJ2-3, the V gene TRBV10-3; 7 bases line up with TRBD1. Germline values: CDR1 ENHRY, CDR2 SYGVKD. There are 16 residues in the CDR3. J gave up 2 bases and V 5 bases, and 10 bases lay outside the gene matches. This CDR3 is CAISSRQGQATDTQYF. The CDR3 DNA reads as TGTGCCATCAGTTCCAGACAGGGTCAAGCCACAGATACGCAGTATTTT.

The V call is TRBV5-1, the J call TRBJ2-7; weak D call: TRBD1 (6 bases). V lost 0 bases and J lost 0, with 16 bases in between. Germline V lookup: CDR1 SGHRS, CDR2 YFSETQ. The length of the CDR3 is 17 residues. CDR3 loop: CASSLDLGTSGSYEQYF. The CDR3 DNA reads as TGCGCCAGCAGCTTGGATTTGGGGACAAGCGGCTCCTACGAGCAGTACTTC. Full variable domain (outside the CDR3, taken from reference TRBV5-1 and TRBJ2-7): KAGVTQTPRYLIKTRGQQVTLSCSPISGHRSVSWYQQTPGQGLQFLFEYFSETQRNKGNFPGRFSGRQFSNSRSEMNVSTLELGDSALYLCASSLDLGTSGSYEQYFGPGTRLTVT.

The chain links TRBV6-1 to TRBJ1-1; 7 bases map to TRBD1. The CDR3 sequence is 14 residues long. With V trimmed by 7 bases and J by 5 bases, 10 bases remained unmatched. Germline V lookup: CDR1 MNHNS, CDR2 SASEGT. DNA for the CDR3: TGTGCCAGCACCGACCAGGGGGTATGGACTGAAGCTTTCTTT. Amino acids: CASTDQGVWTEAFF.

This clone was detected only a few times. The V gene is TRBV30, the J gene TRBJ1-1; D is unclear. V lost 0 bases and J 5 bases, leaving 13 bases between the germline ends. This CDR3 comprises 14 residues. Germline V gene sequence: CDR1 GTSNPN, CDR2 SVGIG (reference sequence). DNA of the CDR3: TGTGCCTGGAGTGTACTAACGTCCAGGACTGAAGCTTTCTTT. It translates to CAWSVLTSRTEAFF.

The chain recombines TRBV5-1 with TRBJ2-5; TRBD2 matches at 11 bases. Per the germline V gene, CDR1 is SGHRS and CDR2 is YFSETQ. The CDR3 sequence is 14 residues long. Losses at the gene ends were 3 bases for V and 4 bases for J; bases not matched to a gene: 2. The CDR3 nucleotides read TGCGCCAGCAGCTACGGACTAGCGGGAGAGACCCAGTACTTC. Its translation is CASSYGLAGETQYF.

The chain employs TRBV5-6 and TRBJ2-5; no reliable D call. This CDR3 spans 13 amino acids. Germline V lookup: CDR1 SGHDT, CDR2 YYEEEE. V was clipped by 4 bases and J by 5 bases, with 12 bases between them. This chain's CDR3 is CASSPGVGETQYF. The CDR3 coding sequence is TGTGCCAGCAGCCCTGGGGTCGGGGAGACCCAGTACTTC.

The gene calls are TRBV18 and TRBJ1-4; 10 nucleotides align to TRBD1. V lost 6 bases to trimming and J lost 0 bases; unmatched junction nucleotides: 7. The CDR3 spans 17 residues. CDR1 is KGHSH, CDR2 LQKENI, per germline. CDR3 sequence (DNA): TGTGCCAGCTCGGCCGGGACAGGGGTGCCAACTAATGAAAAACTGTTTTTT. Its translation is CASSAGTGVPTNEKLFF.

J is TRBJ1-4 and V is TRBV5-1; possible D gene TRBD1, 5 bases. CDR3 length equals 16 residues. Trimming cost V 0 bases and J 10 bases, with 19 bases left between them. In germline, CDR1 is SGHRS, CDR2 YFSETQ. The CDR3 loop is CASSLGEGDWFGKLFF. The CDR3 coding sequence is TGCGCCAGCAGCTTGGGGGAAGGGGATTGGTTTGGAAAACTGTTTTTT.

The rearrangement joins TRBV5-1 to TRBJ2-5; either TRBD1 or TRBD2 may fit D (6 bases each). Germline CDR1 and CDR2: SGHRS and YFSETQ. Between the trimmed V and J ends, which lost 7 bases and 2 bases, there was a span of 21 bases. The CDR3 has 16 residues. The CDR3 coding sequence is TGCGCCAGCCTCCGGCGGGGACACGGCTCGCAAGAGACCCAGTACTTC. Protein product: CASLRRGHGSQETQYF.

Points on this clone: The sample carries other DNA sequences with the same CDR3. The CDR3 protein is CASSSTGVAQPQHF. The CDR3 nucleotides are TGTGCCAGCAGTTCGACAGGGGTTGCTCAGCCCCAGCATTTT. The chain combines TRBV28 with TRBJ1-5; 8 nucleotides line up with TRBD1. Germline lookup yields CDR1 MDHEN and CDR2 SYDVKM. Losses at the gene ends were 4 bases for V and 6 bases for J; bases not matched to a gene: 5. This CDR3 comprises 14 residues.